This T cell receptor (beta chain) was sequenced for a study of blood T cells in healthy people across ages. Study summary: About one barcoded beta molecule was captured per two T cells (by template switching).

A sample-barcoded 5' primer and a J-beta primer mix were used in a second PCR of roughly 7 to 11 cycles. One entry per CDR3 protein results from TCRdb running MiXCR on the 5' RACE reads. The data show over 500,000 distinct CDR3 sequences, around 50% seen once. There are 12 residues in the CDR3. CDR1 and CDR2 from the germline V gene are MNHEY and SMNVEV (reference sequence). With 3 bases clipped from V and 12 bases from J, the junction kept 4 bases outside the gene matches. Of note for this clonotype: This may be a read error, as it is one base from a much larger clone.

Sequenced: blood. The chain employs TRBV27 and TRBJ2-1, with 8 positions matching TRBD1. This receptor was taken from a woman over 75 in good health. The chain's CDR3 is CASSFSGQAQFF. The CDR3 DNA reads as TGTGCCAGCAGTTTTTCGGGACAGGCGCAGTTCTTC.